These T cell receptor beta chains were read from a single sample in a study of early T cells in non-severe SARS-CoV-2 infection. One entry per CDR3 protein, called by TCRdb with MiXCR from the 5' RACE reads. This sample yields about 64,000 distinct CDR3 sequences, of which over 4% are seen a single time; just under 5% belongs to the top ten. The sequenced sample consisted of whole blood. All receptors derive from an adult who was a healthcare worker with PCR-confirmed SARS-CoV-2 infection or an uninfected control (not recorded which). Each CDR3 is given with its conserved first and last residue. Fields, in order: J gene, clone size, CDR3 length, V gene, D gene, CDR3 DNA, CDR3 protein. A D gene is named only where the DNA matches it firmly. Clone size appears in some rows only: once, few, many, or a class for an expanded clone.

TRBJ2-7 | few | 13 | TRBV29-1 | TRBD1 | TGCAGCGTTGACCTGGACAGGGGCAACGAGCAGTACTTC | CSVDLDRGNEQYF
TRBJ2-1 | many | 15 | TRBV27 | NA | TGTGCCAGCAGTTTGGACCAAAGCTCCTACAATGAGCAGTTCTTC | CASSLDQSSYNEQFF
TRBJ2-3 | many | 15 | TRBV4-2 | TRBD2 | TGTGCCAGCAGCCAAGGCGGGGGGGTCACAGATACGCAGTATTTT | CASSQGGGVTDTQYF
TRBJ1-1 | many | 14 | TRBV30 | NA | TGTGCCTGGAGTAGCGGGGGCGGGAACACTGAAGCTTTCTTT | CAWSSGGGNTEAFF
TRBJ2-5 | many | 14 | TRBV3-1 | NA | TGTGCCAGCAGCCAAGACAGACGCCAAGAGACCCAGTACTTC | CASSQDRRQETQYF
TRBJ2-3 | few | 16 | TRBV29-1 | TRBD2 | TGCAGCGTCAAGAAGGCTAGCGGGAGTTATACAGATACGCAGTATTTT | CSVKKASGSYTDTQYF
TRBJ1-1 | many | 14 | TRBV5-1 | NA | TGCGCCAGCAGCCTGGGGGCGAGATTAACTGAAGCTTTCTTT | CASSLGARLTEAFF
TRBJ1-2 | few | 14 | TRBV29-1 | TRBD1 | TGCAGCGTTGCCCACAGGACAGGCCCCTATGGCTACACCTTC | CSVAHRTGPYGYTF
TRBJ2-3 | few | 14 | TRBV29-1 | TRBD1 | TGCAGCGTTGTACAGGGGGCGCTCGCAGATACGCAGTATTTT | CSVVQGALADTQYF
TRBJ2-3 | many | 17 | TRBV15 | NA | TGTGCCACCAGCAGAGTCGGCAGAGCCAGACCCACAGATACGCAGTATTTT | CATSRVGRARPTDTQYF
TRBJ1-2 | many | 13 | TRBV20-1 | NA | TGCAGTGCTAGACAGACCGTCGCCTATGGCTACACCTTC | CSARQTVAYGYTF
TRBJ2-2 | many | 16 | TRBV5-4 | NA | TGTGCCAGCAGCCCTGGGATAATCAAGAACACCGGGGAGCTGTTTTTT | CASSPGIIKNTGELFF
TRBJ2-7 | few | 15 | TRBV7-3 | TRBD1 | TGTGCCAGCAGCAATAGGACAGGGAACACCTACGAGCAGTACTTC | CASSNRTGNTYEQYF
TRBJ1-1 | many | 11 | TRBV5-1 | NA | TGCGCCAGCAGGGGTACAATCGATGCTTTCTTT | CASRGTIDAFF
TRBJ1-2 | many | 14 | TRBV29-1 | NA | TGCAGCGTTGAAAACGACAGTCAAGACTATGGCTACACCTTC | CSVENDSQDYGYTF
TRBJ1-3 | many | 15 | TRBV5-6 | NA | TGTGCCAGCAGCCTCGGACTCAGCTCTGGAAACACCATATATTTT | CASSLGLSSGNTIYF
TRBJ2-1 | many | 15 | TRBV27 | NA | TGTGCCAGCAGTCTAGGGGGATTTTCCTACAATGAGCAGTTCTTC | CASSLGGFSYNEQFF
TRBJ2-1 | few | 14 | TRBV7-2 | NA | TGTGCCAGCAGCTTAGATCCGGGGGCTGGTGAGCAGTTCTTC | CASSLDPGAGEQFF
TRBJ2-3 | few | 17 | TRBV7-3 | NA | TGTGCCAGCAGCTCATCCCTTAGGGGGGCGGACGGAGATACGCAGTATTTT | CASSSSLRGADGDTQYF
TRBJ2-2 | many | 12 | TRBV5-4 | NA | TGTGCCAGCAGCCCCTACACCGGGGAGCTGTTTTTT | CASSPYTGELFF
TRBJ1-1 | few | 16 | TRBV30 | TRBD1 | TGTGCCTGTACGGGAGGGGGCAGTTTTATGAACACTGAAGCTTTCTTT | CACTGGGSFMNTEAFF
TRBJ2-7 | many | 12 | TRBV20-1 | NA | TGCAGTGCTAGATACGGTTCCTACGAGCAGTACTTC | CSARYGSYEQYF
TRBJ1-5 | many | 14 | TRBV21-1 | NA | TGTGCCAGCAGCAAAGCCCGGGGTTGGCAGCCCCAGCATTTT | CASSKARGWQPQHF
TRBJ2-1 | NA | 15 | TRBV4-1 | TRBD2 | TGCGCCAGCAGTCGTAAAGCGGGAGAGTCTGATGAGCAGTTCTTC | CASSRKAGESDEQFF
TRBJ2-3 | NA | 15 | TRBV20-1 | NA | TGCAGTGCTAGAGATGTCGACAGAGGCACAGATACGCAGTATTTT | CSARDVDRGTDTQYF
TRBJ1-2 | few | 13 | TRBV18 | NA | TGTGCCAGCTCACCAGAAGGAGTGGATGGCTACACCTTC | CASSPEGVDGYTF